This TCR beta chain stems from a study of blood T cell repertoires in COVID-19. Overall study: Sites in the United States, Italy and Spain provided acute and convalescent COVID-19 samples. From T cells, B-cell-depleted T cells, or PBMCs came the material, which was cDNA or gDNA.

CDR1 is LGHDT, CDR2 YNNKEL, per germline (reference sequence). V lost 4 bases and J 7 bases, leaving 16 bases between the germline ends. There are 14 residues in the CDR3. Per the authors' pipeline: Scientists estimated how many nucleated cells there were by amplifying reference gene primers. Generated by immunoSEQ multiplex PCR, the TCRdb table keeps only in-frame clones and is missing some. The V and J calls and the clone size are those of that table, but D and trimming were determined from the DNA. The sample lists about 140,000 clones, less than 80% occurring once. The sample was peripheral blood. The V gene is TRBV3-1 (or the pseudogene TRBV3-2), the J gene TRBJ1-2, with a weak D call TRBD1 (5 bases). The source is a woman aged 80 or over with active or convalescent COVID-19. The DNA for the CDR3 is TGTGCCAGCAGCCGAGTCAGGGCCTCAACTGGCTACACCTTC. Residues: CASSRVRASTGYTF.